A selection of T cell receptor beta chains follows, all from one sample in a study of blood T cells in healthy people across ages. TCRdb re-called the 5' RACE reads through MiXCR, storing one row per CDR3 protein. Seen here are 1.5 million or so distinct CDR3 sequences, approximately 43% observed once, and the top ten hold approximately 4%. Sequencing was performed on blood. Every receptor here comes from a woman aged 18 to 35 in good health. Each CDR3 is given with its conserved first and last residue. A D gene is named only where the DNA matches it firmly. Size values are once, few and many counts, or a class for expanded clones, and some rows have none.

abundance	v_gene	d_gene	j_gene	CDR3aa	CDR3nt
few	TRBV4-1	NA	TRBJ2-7	CASSQAASHEQYF	TGCGCCAGCAGCCAAGCGGCTAGCCACGAGCAGTACTTC
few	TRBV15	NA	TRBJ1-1	CATSRDITGTEAFF	TGTGCCACCAGCAGAGATATAACCGGAACTGAAGCTTTCTTT
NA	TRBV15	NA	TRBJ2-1	CATSLGGYRLYNEQFF	TGTGCCACCAGCTTGGGTGGCTACCGTCTGTACAATGAGCAGTTCTTC
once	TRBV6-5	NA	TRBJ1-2	CASSYSQFSGANGYTF	TGTGCCAGCAGTTACTCGCAATTCTCGGGGGCGAACGGCTACACCTTC
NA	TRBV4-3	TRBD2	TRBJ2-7	CASSQDLLAAYEQYF	TGCGCCAGCAGCCAAGATCTCCTAGCGGCCTACGAGCAGTACTTC
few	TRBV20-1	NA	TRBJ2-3	CSASQDTDTQYF	TGCAGTGCGTCACAGGACACAGATACGCAGTATTTT
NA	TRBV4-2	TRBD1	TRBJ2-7	CASSQGGQGAYEQYF	TGTGCCAGCAGCCAAGGGGGACAGGGGGCCTACGAGCAGTACTTC
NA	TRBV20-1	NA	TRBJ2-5	CSASRGGRETQYF	TGCAGTGCTAGCCGAGGGGGGCGAGAGACCCAGTACTTC
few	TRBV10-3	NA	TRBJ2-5	CAISEQASGPQYF	TGTGCCATCAGTGAGCAGGCCTCAGGGCCCCAGTACTTC
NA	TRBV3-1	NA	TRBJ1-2	CASSQEMQNYGYTF	TGTGCCAGCAGCCAAGAGATGCAAAACTATGGCTACACCTTC
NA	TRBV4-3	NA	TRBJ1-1	CANSQDRGGSTEAFF	TGCGCCAACAGCCAAGATAGAGGGGGGAGCACTGAAGCTTTCTTT
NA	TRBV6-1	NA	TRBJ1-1	CASSVRGPTEAFF	TGTGCCAGCAGTGTACGGGGTCCCACTGAAGCTTTCTTT
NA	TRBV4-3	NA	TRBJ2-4	CASSQRQGGIQYF	TGCGCCAGCAGCCAACGACAGGGAGGCATTCAGTACTTC
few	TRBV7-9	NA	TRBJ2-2	CASSHQGPITGELFF	TGTGCCAGCAGCCATCAGGGCCCTATCACCGGGGAGCTGTTTTTT
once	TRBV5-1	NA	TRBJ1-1	CASSLTDTGEAFF	TGCGCCAGCAGCCTAACCGACACGGGTGAAGCTTTCTTT
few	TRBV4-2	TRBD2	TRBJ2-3	CASSPGTSGRDTQYF	TGTGCCAGCAGCCCCGGGACTAGCGGAAGGGATACGCAGTATTTT
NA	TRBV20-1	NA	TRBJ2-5	CSAHLSGRETQYF	TGCAGTGCCCACCTATCGGGTCGGGAGACCCAGTACTTC
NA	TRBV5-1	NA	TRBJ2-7	CASSLAGGGRFFEQYF	TGCGCCAGCAGCTTGGCCGGTGGGGGGCGCTTTTTCGAGCAGTACTTC
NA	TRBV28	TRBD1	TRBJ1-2	CASSLGTGRDYGYTF	TGTGCCAGCAGTTTGGGGACAGGGAGGGACTATGGCTACACCTTC
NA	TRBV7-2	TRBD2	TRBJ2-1	CASNPSGRTNNEQFF	TGTGCCAGCAACCCAAGCGGGAGGACCAACAATGAGCAGTTCTTC
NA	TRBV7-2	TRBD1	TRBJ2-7	CASSSGQGHEQYF	TGTGCCAGCAGCTCGGGACAGGGTCACGAGCAGTACTTC
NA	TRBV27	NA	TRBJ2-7	CASSPAIGDEQYF	TGTGCCAGCAGTCCGGCGATCGGAGACGAGCAGTACTTC
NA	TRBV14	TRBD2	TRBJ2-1	CASSQPKRTSGSNEQFF	TGTGCCAGCAGCCAGCCGAAGAGGACTAGCGGGAGCAATGAGCAGTTCTTC